The clone carrying this TCR beta chain was seen a handful of times. The sample comes from a study of T-cell reconstitution after alpha-beta-depleted transplantation in children. TCRbeta library preparation incorporated unique molecular identifiers. From the PCR reads, TCRdb called clonotypes with MiXCR, one entry per CDR3 protein. The repertoire holds around 380,000 distinct CDR3 sequences, approximately 10% seen once, with about 5% in the top ten. CDR1 is MNHNY, CDR2 SVGAGI, per germline (reference sequence). The CDR3 is 12 amino acids. The J segment lost 10 bases and the V segment lost 5 bases, leaving 5 bases of the junction unmatched.

The chain carries TRBV6-6 and TRBJ2-1; 7 positions match TRBD2. Here the sequenced sample was PBMCs from the stem cell graft donor, taken from the stem cell graft. This receptor was identified in a human donor who donated a stem cell graft to a child with acute myeloid leukemia. The CDR3 nucleotides read TGTGCCAGCAGTATAGGGCGGGGGGAGCAGTTCTTC. It yields the protein CASSIGRGEQFF.